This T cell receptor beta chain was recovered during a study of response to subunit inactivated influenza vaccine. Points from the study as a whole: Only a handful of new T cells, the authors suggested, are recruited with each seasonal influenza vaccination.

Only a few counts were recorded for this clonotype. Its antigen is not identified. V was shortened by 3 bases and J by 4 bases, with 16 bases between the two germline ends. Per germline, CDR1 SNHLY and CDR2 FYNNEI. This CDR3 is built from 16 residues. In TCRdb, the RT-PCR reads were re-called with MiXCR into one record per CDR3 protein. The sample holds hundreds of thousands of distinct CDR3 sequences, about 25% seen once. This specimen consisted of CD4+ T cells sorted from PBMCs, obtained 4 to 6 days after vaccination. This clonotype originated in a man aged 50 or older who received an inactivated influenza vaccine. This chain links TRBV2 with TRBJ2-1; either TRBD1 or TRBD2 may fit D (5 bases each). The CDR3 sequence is CASSDQGASRYNEQFF. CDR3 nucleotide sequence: TGTGCCAGCAGTGATCAGGGAGCGTCGAGATACAATGAGCAGTTCTTC.